This T cell receptor (beta chain) came from a study of blood T cell repertoires in COVID-19. Study-level background: In each case, the material was cDNA or gDNA derived from T cells, B-cell-depleted T cells, or PBMCs.

The CDR3 runs 16 residues. Germline assignment: CDR1 SGHTA and CDR2 FQGNSA. The V and J ends lost 2 bases and 6 bases, in that order; junction bases with no gene match: 4. Source study methods: Estimation of nucleated cell counts relied on the amplification of reference gene primers. The method was immunoSEQ multiplex PCR; TCRdb's version includes in-frame clones alone and lacks a portion of them. The V and J calls and the clone size are those of that table, but D and trimming were determined from the DNA. The sample includes about 52,000 clones, around 86% of them seen just once. The receptor comes from a human donor in a cohort sampled during active COVID-19. The sequenced sample consisted of peripheral blood. V usage is TRBV7-2 and J usage is TRBJ2-1; 13 nucleotides agree with TRBD2. For the CDR3, the DNA is TGTGCCAGCAGCTTATTGGGACTAGCGGGAATCAATGAGCAGTTCTTC. Translating gives CASSLLGLAGINEQFF.